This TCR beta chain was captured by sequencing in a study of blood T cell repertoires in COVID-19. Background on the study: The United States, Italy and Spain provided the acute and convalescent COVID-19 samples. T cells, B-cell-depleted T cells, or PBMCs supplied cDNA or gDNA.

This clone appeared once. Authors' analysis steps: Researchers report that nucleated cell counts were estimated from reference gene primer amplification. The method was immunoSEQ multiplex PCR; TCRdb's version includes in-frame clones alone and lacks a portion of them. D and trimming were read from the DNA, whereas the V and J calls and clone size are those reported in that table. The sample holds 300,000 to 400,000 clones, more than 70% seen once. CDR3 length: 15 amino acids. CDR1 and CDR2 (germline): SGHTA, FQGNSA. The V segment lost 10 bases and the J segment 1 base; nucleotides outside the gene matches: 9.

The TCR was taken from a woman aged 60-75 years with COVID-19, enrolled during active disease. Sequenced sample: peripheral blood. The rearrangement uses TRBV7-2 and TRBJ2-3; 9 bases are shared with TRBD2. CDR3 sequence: CAKHSLAGRTDTQYF. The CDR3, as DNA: TGTGCCAAGCACAGCCTAGCGGGGCGCACAGATACGCAGTATTTT.